The 19 T cell receptor beta chains listed next were all sequenced from one sample in a study of PD-1 blockade in classical Hodgkin lymphoma. Repertoires were generated with immunoSEQ multiplex PCR, while TCRdb's copy carries only in-frame clones and drops some. This sample yields about 22,000 clones, of which about 72% are seen a single time; 1% to 1.5% belongs to the top ten. Time point noted: cycle 4 day 1 (C4D1), after less than 7 weeks of nivolumab. All the patients suffered relapse after autologous stem cell transplantation, and brentuximab vedotin exposure differed. Isolation of CD4+ T cells from thawed PBMCs was performed by magnetic negative selection. The input for sequencing was CD4+ T cells from blood, taken before the fourth cycle of nivolumab. These receptor sequences come from a human donor with classical Hodgkin lymphoma.

This rearrangement joins TRBV7-8 to TRBJ2-1; D is perhaps TRBD1 (5 bases). Germline V lookup: CDR1 SGHVS, CDR2 FQNEAQ. The CDR3 extends over 13 amino acids. Trimming left V 7 bases short and J 5 bases short, with 12 bases between. CDR3 region: CASNLRAHNEQFF. The CDR3 bases are TGTGCCAGCAACCTCAGGGCCCACAATGAGCAGTTCTTC.

The genes are TRBV6-1 and TRBJ2-7; possible D gene TRBD2, 6 bases. This CDR3 contains 15 residues. Germline V lookup: CDR1 MNHNS, CDR2 SASEGT. V lost 6 bases and J 0 bases, leaving 15 bases between the germline ends. The DNA for the CDR3 is TGTGCCAGCAGACTGATTGGAGGGGCCTCCTACGAGCAGTACTTC. As protein: CASRLIGGASYEQYF.

J is TRBJ2-2 and V is TRBV5-1, with unresolved D. Trimming stripped 4 bases from V and 2 bases from J, with 9 bases between. The CDR3 covers 14 residues. CDR1 is SGHRS and CDR2 is YFSETQ in the germline V gene. The chain's CDR3 is CASSRGLNTGELFF. CDR3 coding DNA: TGCGCCAGCAGCAGAGGATTAAACACCGGGGAGCTGTTTTTT.

This clone has a handful of counts. The V and J genes are TRBV19 and TRBJ2-2, with D possibly being TRBD1 (6 bases). Trimming shortened V by 9 bases and J by 7 bases, and 18 bases separated the two germline ends. Germline lookup yields CDR1 LNHDA and CDR2 SQIVND (reference sequence). The CDR3 length is 14 residues. In DNA, the CDR3 is TGTGCCAGCTCCCGGGACATTGGAGGCGGGGAGCTGTTTTTT. Its translation: CASSRDIGGGELFF.

The chain has TRBV6-6 and TRBJ1-4; D not resolved. V shed 0 bases and J shed 5 bases, with 10 bases lying between them. This CDR3 is built from 15 residues. Germline V gene data show CDR1 as MNHNY and CDR2 as SVGAGI (reference sequence). The CDR3 nucleotides read TGTGCCAGCAGTTACTCTACGAGGAACAATGAAAAACTGTTTTTT. Translating it yields CASSYSTRNNEKLFF.

This chain joins TRBV11-3 and TRBJ2-1, with 12 bases that match TRBD2. The CDR3 runs 16 residues. V shed 2 bases, J shed 6 bases, and the junction held 5 bases outside the gene matches. Germline V lookup: CDR1 SGHNT, CDR2 YENEEA. The CDR3 spells CASSLSSSGGANEQFF. Here the CDR3 DNA reads TGTGCCAGCAGCTTAAGTTCTAGCGGGGGGGCCAATGAGCAGTTCTTC. The full variable domain, in which reference TRBV11-3 and TRBJ2-1 provide the parts outside the CDR3, is EAGVVQSPRYKIIEKKQPVAFWCNPISGHNTLYWYLQNLGQGPELLIRYENEEAVDDSQLPKDRFSAERLKGVDSTLKIQPAELGDSAVYLCASSLSSSGGANEQFFGPGTRLTVL.

The V gene is TRBV9, the J gene TRBJ2-3, with D perhaps matching TRBD1 (5 bases). The CDR3 loop spans 13 amino acids. V shed 1 base and J shed 4 bases, with 7 bases lying between them. The germline CDR1 and CDR2 sequences are SGDLS and YYNGEE. CDR3 nucleotides: TGTGCCAGCAGCGTATCCAGGGCAGATACGCAGTATTTT. Its translation is CASSVSRADTQYF.

The V call is TRBV2, the J call TRBJ1-1; maybe TRBD1 (6 bases). V lost 3 bases and J 1 base, leaving 15 bases between the germline ends. The germline gives CDR1 SNHLY, CDR2 FYNNEI. This CDR3 comprises 16 residues. CDR3 bases: TGTGCCAGCAGTGACTGGACAGCCAACTCGAACACTGAAGCTTTCTTT. Its translation: CASSDWTANSNTEAFF.

The rearrangement links TRBV5-1 to TRBJ2-5; no clear D gene. Germline CDR1 SGHRS, CDR2 YFSETQ. Trimming left V 4 bases short and J 0 bases short, with 10 bases between. The CDR3 spans 14 residues. The CDR3 spells CASSHNTHQETQYF. CDR3 DNA sequence: TGCGCCAGCAGCCACAATACGCACCAAGAGACCCAGTACTTC.

V and J are TRBV9 and TRBJ1-1; D call uncertain. This CDR3 has 13 amino acids. Germline V lookup: CDR1 SGDLS, CDR2 YYNGEE. Trimming took off 2 bases at V and 1 base at J, with 6 bases between the two ends. CDR3 bases: TGTGCCAGCAGCGTTGGACGGAACACTGAAGCTTTCTTT. Translation gives CASSVGRNTEAFF.

This clone came up a few times. The chain uses TRBV9 and TRBJ1-1; D possibly corresponds to TRBD1 (6 bases). The CDR3 has 14 amino acids. The V end was cut by 4 bases, the J end by 5 bases, with 15 bases between. Germline CDR1 and CDR2: SGDLS and YYNGEE. This chain's CDR3 is CASSTRTAGTEAFF. The DNA for the CDR3 is TGTGCCAGCAGCACCCGGACAGCCGGGACTGAAGCTTTCTTT.

The chain carries TRBV29-1 and TRBJ1-2; 8 bases match TRBD1. CDR1 is SQVTM, CDR2 ANQGSEA, per germline. This CDR3 has 15 amino acids. With 7 bases clipped from V and 3 bases from J, the junction kept 13 bases outside the gene matches. The CDR3 coding sequence is TGCAGCGCAGATACCATCAGGGGGCGCGACTATGGCTACACCTTC. Translated, it gives CSADTIRGRDYGYTF. Full variable domain (outside the CDR3, taken from reference TRBV29-1 and TRBJ1-2): SAVISQKPSRDICQRGTSLTIQCQVDSQVTMMFWYRQQPGQSLTLIATANQGSEATYESGFVIDKFPISRPNLTFSTLTVSNMSPEDSSIYLCSADTIRGRDYGYTFGSGTRLTVV.

This clone occurred a few times. V usage is TRBV11-2 and J usage is TRBJ2-7; D not certain. This CDR3 region has 12 residues. V was shortened by 0 bases and J by 3 bases, with 3 bases between the two germline ends. Germline CDR1 is SGHAT and CDR2 is FQNNGV. The CDR3 is CASSLEGYEQYF. The CDR3 nucleotides are TGTGCCAGCAGCTTAGAAGGCTACGAGCAGTACTTC.

This clone is labeled as medium-sized. This chain connects TRBV2 to TRBJ1-1; TRBD1 is a possible D gene (6 bases). This CDR3 has 11 amino acids. Germline values: CDR1 SNHLY, CDR2 FYNNEI. V dropped 8 bases and J dropped 9 bases, with 13 bases sitting between them. CDR3 sequence (DNA): TGTGCCAGCGGCGGACAGAGTAAAGCTTTCTTT. It encodes CASGGQSKAFF. The entire variable domain, with the rest obtained from reference TRBV2 and TRBJ1-1, is as follows: EPEVTQTPSHQVTQMGQEVILRCVPISNHLYFYWYRQILGQKVEFLVSFYNNEISEKSEIFDDQFSVERPDGSNFTLKIRSTKLEDSAMYFCASGGQSKAFFGQGTRLTVV.

In its sample, this clone was seen once. The chain is built from TRBV6-1 and TRBJ2-7; TRBD2 matches 7 bases. The CDR3 contains 13 residues. V dropped 10 bases and J dropped 6; count of bases not matched to a gene: 12. CDR1 MNHNS and CDR2 SASEGT come from the germline V gene. This CDR3 is CATRWLGEGEQYF. As DNA, the CDR3 is TGTGCCACCAGATGGTTGGGGGAGGGCGAGCAGTACTTC.

This CDR3 is CASSFYRGPTGANVLTF. The CDR3 bases are TGTGCCAGCAGCTTCTACAGGGGGCCTACTGGGGCCAACGTCCTGACTTTC. This chain links TRBV7-2 with TRBJ2-6; 9 nucleotides agree with TRBD1. The CDR3 spans 17 residues. With 3 bases clipped from V and 2 bases from J, the junction kept 5 bases outside the gene matches. The germline V gene encodes CDR1 SGHTA and CDR2 FQGNSA.

This rearrangement joins TRBV5-1 to TRBJ2-3, with unresolved D. Deletions cut 2 bases from V and 3 bases from J, with 4 bases between. This CDR3 region has 12 residues. Germline assignment: CDR1 SGHRS and CDR2 YFSETQ. This CDR3 is CASSLLTDTQYF. The CDR3 nucleotides read TGCGCCAGCAGCTTACTTACAGATACGCAGTATTTT. Full variable domain (rest looked up from reference TRBV5-1 and TRBJ2-3): KAGVTQTPRYLIKTRGQQVTLSCSPISGHRSVSWYQQTPGQGLQFLFEYFSETQRNKGNFPGRFSGRQFSNSRSEMNVSTLELGDSALYLCASSLLTDTQYFGPGTRLTVL.

This clone was seen just once. The chain links TRBV7-6 to TRBJ1-3; D call uncertain. This CDR3 has 15 residues. V was cut by 1 base and J by 0 bases, with 7 bases left in between. Germline assignment: CDR1 SGHVS and CDR2 FNYEAQ. CDR3 nucleotides: TGTGCCAGCAGCTTAGGTCGGGGCTCTGGAAACACCATATATTTT. It encodes CASSLGRGSGNTIYF.

The rearrangement joins TRBV28 to TRBJ1-5, with D unresolved. The germline V gene has CDR1 MDHEN and CDR2 SYDVKM. Trimming removed 5 bases at V and 2 bases at J, with 16 bases between. This CDR3 contains 16 residues. The CDR3 here is CASSIPPGRRNQPQHF. The CDR3 DNA is TGTGCCAGCAGTATCCCTCCCGGTCGGCGCAATCAGCCCCAGCATTTT.